Following are 5 T cell receptor beta chains from one sample sequenced in a study of Tregs in tolerant kidney transplant recipients. Repertoires were generated with immunoSEQ multiplex PCR, while TCRdb's copy carries only in-frame clones and drops some. The profile shows 15,000 to 18,000 clones, approximately 94% of them singletons. The sample consisted of CD8+ T cells from blood. These receptors were obtained from a human donor in good health.

The CDR3 DNA reads as TGTGCCAGCAGTGGCGGGCACAGGCAGATTAATTCACCCCTCCACTTT. Translated: CASSGGHRQINSPLHF. J is TRBJ1-6 and V is TRBV6-1, with D possibly being TRBD1 (5 bases). V was trimmed by 4 bases and J by 6 bases, leaving 16 bases between them. CDR3 size: 16 residues. Germline values: CDR1 MNHNS, CDR2 SASEGT.

V and J are TRBV11-2 and TRBJ2-7, with D perhaps given as TRBD1 or TRBD2 (6 bases each). The CDR3 covers 15 residues. The ends were cut back, 1 base at V and 3 bases at J, with 13 bases in the middle. Looked up from germline, CDR1 is SGHAT and CDR2 is FQNNGV. CDR3 DNA sequence: TGTGCCAGCAGCTTAGCTCCCGAGGGGGGCTACGAGCAGTACTTC. Its protein is CASSLAPEGGYEQYF.

This clone has only a few counts. This rearrangement joins TRBV2 to TRBJ2-3; a possible D gene is TRBD1 (7 bases). Germline V gene data show CDR1 as SNHLY and CDR2 as FYNNEI. The CDR3 runs to 14 residues. V was pared by 10 bases and J by 2 bases, with 16 bases between. CDR3 residues: CATPRGTDTDTQYF. The CDR3 coding sequence is TGTGCCACCCCCCGGGGGACAGACACAGATACGCAGTATTTT.

The rearrangement joins TRBV2 to TRBJ2-7; 9 bases line up with TRBD2. V was clipped by 3 bases and J by 5 bases; unmatched bases: 8. Germline V gene lookup returns CDR1 SNHLY and CDR2 FYNNEI. The CDR3 consists of 15 residues. CDR3 sequence: CASSDAGGPTNEQYF. The CDR3 nucleotides read TGTGCCAGCAGTGATGCGGGAGGGCCAACGAACGAGCAGTACTTC.

This chain joins TRBV4-1 and TRBJ2-7; 7 bases are a match to TRBD1. This CDR3 is built from 17 residues. Trimming removed 1 base from V and 6 bases from J; junction bases left unmatched: 15. Germline V gives CDR1 MGHRA, CDR2 YSYEKL. CDR3 DNA: TGCGCCAGCAGCCAAGGATCCCTCCGGGACAGAGGATCCGAGCAGTACTTC. It yields the protein CASSQGSLRDRGSEQYF.